Reported below is one T cell receptor (beta chain). Its antigen is not known. Using immunoSEQ multiplex PCR, the repertoire was profiled, and TCRdb retains in-frame clones only, with some absent. The top ten hold 17% of the sample, which has 140,000 to 150,000 clones, about 86% seen once. Documented time point: blood 4 weeks post-SBRT, at nephrectomy. Treatment in this sample: 15 Gy SBRT to primary tumor, nephrectomy 4 weeks later. After SBRT, blood was collected at 2 and 4 weeks, plus baseline. The patient's renal cell carcinoma had clear cell pathology. The entry originates in a study of radiation and T cells in renal cell carcinoma. General study points: Top tumor clonotypes rose in blood 2 weeks post-radiation, then contracted.

This CDR3 spans 16 amino acids. V was clipped by 5 bases and J by 0 bases; unmatched bases: 5. Per germline, CDR1 MDHEN and CDR2 SYDVKM. The sequencing here drew on blood, taken from a patient whose treatment included radiotherapy and nephrectomy. The chain joins TRBV28 to TRBJ2-5, with 11 bases lining up with TRBD2. This clonotype originated in a woman aged 45-65 years with renal cell carcinoma. This CDR3 is CASSPRLAGYQETQYF. Here the CDR3 DNA reads TGTGCCAGCAGTCCGAGACTAGCGGGGTACCAAGAGACCCAGTACTTC.